One and the same sample provided the 5 T cell receptor beta chains below, sequenced in a study of T cell responses to AZD1222 COVID-19 vaccine. Profiled with immunoSEQ multiplex PCR; TCRdb holds only in-frame clones, not every one. The sample shows approximately 200,000 clones, about 89% of them seen only once. The sequences come from peripheral blood, collected 28 days after the second AZD1222 dose. These receptors came from an adult who received the AZD1222 COVID-19 vaccine.

The rearrangement uses TRBV10-3 and TRBJ1-2, with TRBD1 matching 8 bases. The J segment lost 8 bases and the V segment lost 5 bases, leaving 10 bases of the junction unmatched. The CDR3 has 14 amino acids. In germline, CDR1 is ENHRY, CDR2 SYGVKD. The CDR3 region has the DNA TGTGCCATCAGTAAAGACAGGGGAGAGATCGGCTACACCTTC. Translated: CAISKDRGEIGYTF.

The chain has TRBV5-1 and TRBJ2-2, with TRBD2 as a possible D gene (6 bases). V was trimmed by 4 bases and J by 3 bases, leaving 13 bases between them. Germline loops: CDR1 SGHRS, CDR2 YFSETQ. This CDR3 contains 15 residues. The CDR3 is CASSIGTYDTGELFF. The CDR3 coding sequence is TGCGCCAGCAGCATCGGGACTTACGACACCGGGGAGCTGTTTTTT. Full variable domain (missing parts from reference TRBV5-1 and TRBJ2-2): KAGVTQTPRYLIKTRGQQVTLSCSPISGHRSVSWYQQTPGQGLQFLFEYFSETQRNKGNFPGRFSGRQFSNSRSEMNVSTLELGDSALYLCASSIGTYDTGELFFGEGSRLTVL.

The chain recombines TRBV25-1 with TRBJ2-2, with D perhaps TRBD2 (5 bases). Looked up from germline, CDR1 is MGHDK and CDR2 is SYGVNS. The CDR3 loop spans 16 amino acids. The V end was cut by 2 bases, the J end by 3 bases, with 13 bases between. The CDR3: CASSEVGGSHTGELFF. The DNA of the CDR3 is TGTGCCAGCAGTGAAGTCGGAGGTAGTCACACCGGGGAGCTGTTTTTT. Full variable domain (remainder filled in from reference TRBV25-1 and TRBJ2-2): EADIYQTPRYLVIGTGKKITLECSQTMGHDKMYWYQQDPGMELHLIHYSYGVNSTEKGDLSSESTVSRIRTEHFPLTLESARPSHTSQYLCASSEVGGSHTGELFFGEGSRLTVL.

The chain recombines TRBV7-3 with TRBJ2-5, with 9 bases identical to TRBD2. CDR3 length: 15 amino acids. CDR1 is SGHTA and CDR2 is FQGTGA in the germline V gene. Trimming cost V 1 base and J 7 bases; bases outside gene matches: 7. CDR3 amino acids: CASSLIGAGGGTQYF. The CDR3 DNA reads as TGTGCCAGCAGCTTAATAGGAGCGGGGGGTGGGACCCAGTACTTC.

This chain uses TRBV6-1 with TRBJ1-3; the D is unclear. Germline V gene data show CDR1 as MNHNS and CDR2 as SASEGT. This CDR3 spans 14 amino acids. Trimming left V 3 bases short and J 0 bases short, with 6 bases between. CDR3 sequence reads: CASSDILSGNTIYF. The CDR3 DNA reads as TGTGCCAGCAGTGACATACTCTCTGGAAACACCATATATTTT.